The 22 T cell receptor beta chains presented below share a single source sample, sequenced in a study of tumor-infiltrating lymphocytes in primary liver carcinoma (dated by TCRdb to 2017 to 2019). Without any cell sorting, total RNA and DNA were extracted together from approximately 20-30 mg of bulk tissue using the AllPrep DNA/RNA mini kit. These reads were obtained on an Illumina HiSeq 2500. Using a constant-region primer and ProtoScript II reverse transcriptase, TCRbeta-specific cDNA was reverse-transcribed from roughly 460 ng total RNA. TCRbeta libraries were built with three nested multiplex PCR rounds, a slightly modified ARM-PCR procedure. Multiplex TRBV1-TRBV30 forward primers and a Cbeta reverse primer were used in the first two PCR rounds, each of which was run for roughly 10 cycles. TCRdb itself trimmed the public reads at Q25 with fastp, ran MiXCR and retained productive beta chains. Every entry covers one CDR3 protein and lists the most common genes and DNA from its rows. A total of around 78,000 distinct CDR3 sequences appear in this sample, 71% of them only once. The ten top clones hold around 15% of the sample.

The sequenced sample consisted of liver tumor tissue from sampling region 4. According to the study, the label for this sample's cell subset or site signals: tumor region T4, right-lateral pole. All receptors derive from a woman in her fifties or sixties with primary liver carcinoma and hepatitis B virus infection.

The sample holds one count of this clonotype. One end of the junction is discordant with germline, which a read error may explain. The rearrangement joins TRBV11-2 to TRBJ2-5, with a possible D match to TRBD2 (5 bases). CDR3 length: 16 amino acids. Germline CDR1 is SGHAT and CDR2 is FQNNGV. The CDR3 DNA reads TGTGCCAGCAACTACTCCCGTGGTAGCGTGAGAGAGACCCAGAACTTC. Translated: CASNYSRGSVRETQNF.

The chain combines TRBV4-1 with TRBJ2-5, with 9 bases aligning to TRBD2. The junction had 5 bases not matched to a gene; V was cut back by 0 bases and J by 6 bases. CDR1 and CDR2 from the germline V gene are MGHRA and YSYEKL. The CDR3 totals 15 residues. In DNA form, the CDR3 reads TGCGCCAGCAGCCAAGAGGGACTAGCCTCGAAGACCCAGTACTTC. Translated, it gives CASSQEGLASKTQYF.

This clonotype showed up many times. V gene TRBV5-1 combines with J gene TRBJ2-1, with 9 bases identical to TRBD2. With V trimmed by 4 bases and J by 5 bases, 10 bases remained unmatched. CDR3 length equals 16 residues. In germline, CDR1 is SGHRS, CDR2 YFSETQ. This CDR3 is CASSGTLAGFDNEQFF. CDR3 coding DNA: TGCGCCAGCAGCGGAACGCTAGCGGGATTCGACAATGAGCAGTTCTTC.

To note about this clonotype: The CDR3 carries no conserved terminal phenylalanine or tryptophan, so it likely arises from a read error. The chain employs TRBV7-3 and TRBJ2-1, with a possible D match to TRBD2 (5 bases). Germline-derived CDR1 and CDR2 are SGHTA and FQGTGA. This CDR3 region has 15 residues. Deletions cut 6 bases from V and 4 bases from J, with 16 bases between. Written as DNA, the CDR3 is TGTGCCAGCAGTTCCGGACTTGCGGTTTACAATGAGCAGTTCCTC. This codes for CASSSGLAVYNEQFL.

About this clonotype: Since a much larger clone is just one base distant, this may be a read error. The chain employs TRBV5-1 and TRBJ2-1; possible D gene TRBD1, 6 bases. V was clipped by 9 bases and J by 4 bases, with 44 bases between them. The CDR3 is 23 amino acids. The germline V gene has CDR1 SGHRS and CDR2 YFSETQ. The CDR3: CANTLAYVVVSSRRDTIYNEQFF. The CDR3 DNA reads TGCGCCAACACCCTAGCTTACGTGGTGGTGTCGAGCCGCAGGGACACGATTTACAATGAGCAGTTCTTC.

As for this clonotype: Sequence at one end of the junction differs from germline and may be a read error. The chain uses TRBV6-2 or TRBV6-3 and TRBJ1-2; no clear D. Germline V CDR1 and CDR2: MNHEY, SVGEGT. The CDR3 totals 15 residues. The CDR3 loop is CAGSKTGQEILGYTF. DNA for the CDR3: TGTGCCGGCAGTAAGACCGGGCAGGAGATTCTGGGCTACACCTTC.

The table lists this clonotype with many counts. The chain has TRBV4-1 and TRBJ2-1, with TRBD1 matching over 7 bases. Trimming cost V 5 bases and J 4 bases; bases outside gene matches: 14. The CDR3 consists of 17 residues. The germline V gene encodes CDR1 MGHRA and CDR2 YSYEKL. Here the CDR3 reads CASSKNPQGQGYNEQFF. The CDR3 DNA sequence: TGCGCCAGCAGCAAGAACCCACAGGGGCAGGGGTACAATGAGCAGTTCTTC.

With regard to this clonotype: One end of the junction fails to match germline, which may point to a read error. V gene TRBV12-3 or TRBV12-4 combines with J gene TRBJ2-4, with 10 positions matching TRBD1. This CDR3 is built from 14 residues. This chain's CDR3 is CASTQTGGINIQYF. As DNA, the CDR3 is TGTGCTAGCACCCAGACAGGGGGCATAAACATTCAGTACTTC.

This rearrangement joins TRBV6-6 to TRBJ1-5, with no clear D. Trimming stripped 7 bases from V and 7 bases from J, with 14 bases between. CDR1 MNHNY and CDR2 SVGAGI come from the germline V gene (reference sequence). The CDR3 extends over 13 amino acids. CDR3 protein: CASTRGEWQPQHF. The CDR3 nucleotides are TGTGCCAGCACCCGTGGGGAGTGGCAGCCCCAGCATTTT.

About this clonotype itself: Germline is not matched at one junction end, which may reflect a read error. J is TRBJ1-1 and V is TRBV6-1, with 7 positions matching TRBD1. The CDR3 contains 16 residues. Germline V gene sequence: CDR1 MNHNS, CDR2 SASEGT. The CDR3 nucleotides are TGTGCCTGCAGTGAGGGCACAGGGGATTCTCCCGCTGAAGCTTACTTT. Its protein is CACSEGTGDSPAEAYF.

As regards this clonotype: This may stem from a read error, because a much larger clone lies one nucleotide away. The V and J genes are TRBV7-9 and TRBJ1-4, with TRBD1 matching over 8 bases. CDR3 length: 15 residues. V lost 8 bases, J lost 7 bases, and 12 bases stayed unmatched. Looked up from germline, CDR1 is SEHNR and CDR2 is FQNEAQ (reference sequence). The CDR3 coding sequence is TGTGCCAGCGGCTCCCGGACAGGGTTAATTGAAAAACTGTTTTTT. It encodes CASGSRTGLIEKLFF.

The chain is built from TRBV11-2 and TRBJ1-3; 8 bases are a match to TRBD1. Germline CDR1 reads SGHAT; CDR2 reads FQNNGV. After removal of 6 bases from V and 0 bases from J, the junction contained 16 bases not matched to a gene. This CDR3 comprises 19 residues. CDR3 nucleotides: TGTGCCAGCAGTTCACACCCGGACAGGGAAGCGTACTCTGGAAACACCATATATTTT. Protein sequence: CASSSHPDREAYSGNTIYF. The full variable domain, with the rest looked up from reference TRBV11-2 and TRBJ1-3, is EAGVAQSPRYKIIEKRQSVAFWCNPISGHATLYWYQQILGQGPKLLIQFQNNGVVDDSQLPKDRFSAERLKGVDSTLKIQPAKLEDSAVYLCASSSHPDREAYSGNTIYFGEGSWLTVV.

About this clonotype itself: One end of the junction does not line up with germline, which may come from a read error. The chain couples TRBV28 to TRBJ2-3, with unresolved D. Germline V lookup: CDR1 MDHEN, CDR2 SYDVKM. This CDR3 region has 15 residues. DNA of the CDR3: TGTGCTAGCAGCGTACTGGGCCGCGGCACAGATACGCAGTATTTT. It is translated as CASSVLGRGTDTQYF.

The chain joins TRBV9 to TRBJ1-2, with a tentative D call TRBD1 (5 bases). The CDR3 loop spans 14 amino acids. Germline CDR1 is SGDLS and CDR2 is YYNGEE. Trimming removed 2 bases at V and 2 bases at J, with 10 bases between. The CDR3 DNA sequence: TGTGCCAGCAGCGTCGGTTCAGGGAACTATGGCTACACCTTC. Translation gives CASSVGSGNYGYTF.

Remarks on this clonotype: The conserved phenylalanine or tryptophan normally closing the CDR3 is absent here, so this likely arose from a read error. The chain links TRBV11-2 to TRBJ2-3; D not certain. CDR3 length: 14 residues. Per the germline V gene, CDR1 is SGHAT and CDR2 is FQNNGV. In DNA, the CDR3 is TGTGCCAGCAACTTAGTTGAGAGCACAGATACGCAGTATTCT. Amino acids: CASNLVESTDTQYS.

With regard to this clonotype: Relative to the germline gene, one junction end is altered; a read error may explain this. The chain couples TRBV11-3 to TRBJ2-1; D is tentatively TRBD1 or TRBD2 (5 bases each). This CDR3 region has 15 residues. Germline V gene lookup returns CDR1 SGHNT and CDR2 YENEEA. The CDR3 loop reads CTSSLSETGADEQFF. In DNA form, the CDR3 reads TGTACCAGCAGCTTATCTGAGACCGGGGCAGATGAGCAATTCTTC.

This chain connects TRBV6-5 to TRBJ2-7, with 11 nucleotides matching TRBD2. Trimming removed 6 bases from V and 4 bases from J; junction bases left unmatched: 2. The V gene's germline CDR1 is MNHEY and CDR2 SVGAGI. This CDR3 spans 13 amino acids. For the CDR3, the DNA is TGTGCCAGCAGGCTAGCGGGAGGATACGAGCAGTACTTC. It translates to CASRLAGGYEQYF.

This clonotype appeared many times. Here the CDR3 reads CASSFSFSGGGYGYTF. DNA of the CDR3: TGTGCCAGCAGTTTCTCCTTCTCGGGGGGCGGGTATGGCTACACCTTC. The genes are TRBV12-3 or TRBV12-4 and TRBJ1-2; tentative D call: TRBD1 (6 bases). Trimming removed 3 bases at V and 5 bases at J, with 19 bases between. There are 16 residues in the CDR3.

This clonotype was recorded at least ten times. The CDR3 nucleotides read TGTGCCAGCAGTAACGGGACTAGCGGGAGCAATGAGCAGTTCTTC. Translated, it gives CASSNGTSGSNEQFF. V is TRBV6-4 and J is TRBJ2-1; 14 nucleotides line up with TRBD2. In germline, CDR1 is MRHNA, CDR2 SNTAGT. V was pared by 5 bases and J by 6 bases, with 3 bases of the junction left unmatched. CDR3 length: 15 residues.

With regard to this clonotype: One end of the junction is discordant with germline, which a read error may explain. The chain joins TRBV6-1 to TRBJ2-7, with 9 bases aligning to TRBD2. Per germline, CDR1 MNHNS and CDR2 SASEGT. The CDR3 consists of 15 residues. CDR3 loop: CAGSEESSGSCEQYF. The CDR3 DNA sequence: TGTGCCGGCAGTGAAGAGAGTAGCGGGAGTTGCGAGCAGTACTTC.

Comments on this clonotype: Since a much larger clone is just one base distant, this may be a read error. This chain links TRBV28 with TRBJ2-7; no clear D gene. Germline-derived CDR1 and CDR2 are MDHEN and SYDVKM. The length of the CDR3 is 11 residues. The CDR3 reads CASSRPYDQYF. DNA of the CDR3: TGTGCCAGCAGTCGTCCCTACGATCAGTACTTC.

Concerning this clonotype itself: One end of the junction varies from germline; a read error may be responsible. For the CDR3, the DNA is TGTGCCAACAGTCTAGGACAGGGGGCTGGCTCAGATACGCAGTATTTT. Translated, it gives CANSLGQGAGSDTQYF. The genes are TRBV24-1 and TRBJ2-3; 11 positions agree with TRBD1. The CDR3 runs 16 residues. In germline, CDR1 is KGHDR, CDR2 SFDVKD.